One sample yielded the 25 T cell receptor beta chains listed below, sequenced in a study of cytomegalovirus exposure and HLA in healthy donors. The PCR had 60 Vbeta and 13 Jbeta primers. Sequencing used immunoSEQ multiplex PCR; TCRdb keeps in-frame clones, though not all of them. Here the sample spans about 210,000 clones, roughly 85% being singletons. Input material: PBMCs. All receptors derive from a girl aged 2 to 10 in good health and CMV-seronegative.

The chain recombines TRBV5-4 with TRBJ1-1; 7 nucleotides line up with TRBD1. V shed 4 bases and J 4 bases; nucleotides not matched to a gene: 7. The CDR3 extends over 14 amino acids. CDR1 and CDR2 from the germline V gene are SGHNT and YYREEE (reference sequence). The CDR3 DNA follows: TGTGCCAGCAGCCGCGACAGGGCTGGCACTGAAGCTTTCTTT. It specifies CASSRDRAGTEAFF.

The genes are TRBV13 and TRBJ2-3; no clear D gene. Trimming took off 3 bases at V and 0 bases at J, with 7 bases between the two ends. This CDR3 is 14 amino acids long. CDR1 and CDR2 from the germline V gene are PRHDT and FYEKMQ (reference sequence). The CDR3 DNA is TGTGCCAGCAGCTTGGTGCGGAGCACAGATACGCAGTATTTT. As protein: CASSLVRSTDTQYF.

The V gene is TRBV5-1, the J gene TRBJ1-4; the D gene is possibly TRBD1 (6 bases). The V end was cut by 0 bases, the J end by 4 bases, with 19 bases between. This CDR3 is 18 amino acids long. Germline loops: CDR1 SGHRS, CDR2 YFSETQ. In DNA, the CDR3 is TGCGCCAGCAGCTTGGGGACGGGGCGGGGGCGCGTTAATGAAAAACTGTTTTTT. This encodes CASSLGTGRGRVNEKLFF.

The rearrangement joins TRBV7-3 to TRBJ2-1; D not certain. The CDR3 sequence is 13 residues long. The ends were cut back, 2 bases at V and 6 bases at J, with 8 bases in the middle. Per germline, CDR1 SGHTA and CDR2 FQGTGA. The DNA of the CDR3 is TGTGCCAGCAGCTTATTGCGTGGCAATGAGCAGTTCTTC. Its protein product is CASSLLRGNEQFF.

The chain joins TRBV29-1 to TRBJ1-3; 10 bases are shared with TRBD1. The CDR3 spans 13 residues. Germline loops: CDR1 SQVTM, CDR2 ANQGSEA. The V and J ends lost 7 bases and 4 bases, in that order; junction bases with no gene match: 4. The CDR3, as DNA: TGCAGCGGACAGGGGGCGAAAGGAAACACCATATATTTT. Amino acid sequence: CSGQGAKGNTIYF.

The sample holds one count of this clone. The DNA of the CDR3 is TGTGCCAGCAGCTTAAACGGGGGGACCCAGTACTTC. This encodes CASSLNGGTQYF. The chain recombines TRBV7-3 with TRBJ2-5, with D tentatively TRBD2 (6 bases). V was shortened by 1 base and J by 7 bases, with 7 bases between the two germline ends. CDR1 is SGHTA and CDR2 is FQGTGA in the germline V gene. CDR3 length: 12 amino acids.

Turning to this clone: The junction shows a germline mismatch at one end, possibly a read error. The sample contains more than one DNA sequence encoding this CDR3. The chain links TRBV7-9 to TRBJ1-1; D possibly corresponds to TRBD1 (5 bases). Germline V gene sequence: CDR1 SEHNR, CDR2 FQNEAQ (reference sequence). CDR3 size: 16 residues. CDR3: CASSSKADGANTEAFF. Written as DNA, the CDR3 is TGTGCCAGCAGCTCGAAGGCAGATGGGGCTAACACCGAAGCTTTCTTT.

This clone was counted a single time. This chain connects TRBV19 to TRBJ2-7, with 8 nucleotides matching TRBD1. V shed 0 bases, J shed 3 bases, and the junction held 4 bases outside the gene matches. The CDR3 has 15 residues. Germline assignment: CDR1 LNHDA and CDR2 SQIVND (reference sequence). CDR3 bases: TGTGCCAGTAGTATAGACGCGGACAGGGTCTACGAGCAGTACTTC. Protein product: CASSIDADRVYEQYF.

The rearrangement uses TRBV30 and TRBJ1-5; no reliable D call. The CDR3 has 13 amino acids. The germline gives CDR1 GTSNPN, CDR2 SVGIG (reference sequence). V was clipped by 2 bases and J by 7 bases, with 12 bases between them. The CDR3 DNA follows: TGTGCCTGGAGTTCCCGGGGAAACCAGCCCCAGCATTTT. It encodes CAWSSRGNQPQHF. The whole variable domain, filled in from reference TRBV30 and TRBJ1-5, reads SQTIHQWPATLVQPVGSPLSLECTVEGTSNPNLYWYRQAAGRGLQLLFYSVGIGQISSEVPQNLSASRPQDRQFILSSKKLLLSDSGFYLCAWSSRGNQPQHFGDGTRLSIL.

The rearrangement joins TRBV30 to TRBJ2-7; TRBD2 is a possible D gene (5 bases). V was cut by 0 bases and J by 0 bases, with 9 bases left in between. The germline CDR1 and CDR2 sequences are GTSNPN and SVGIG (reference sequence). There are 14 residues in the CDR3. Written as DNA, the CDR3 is TGTGCCTGGAGTGTACCGGGGAGCTCCTACGAGCAGTACTTC. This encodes CAWSVPGSSYEQYF.

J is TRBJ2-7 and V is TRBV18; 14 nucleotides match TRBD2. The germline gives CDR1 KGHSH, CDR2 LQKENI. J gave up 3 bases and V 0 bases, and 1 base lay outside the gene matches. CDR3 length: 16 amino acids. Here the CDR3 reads CASSPPGTSGSYEQYF. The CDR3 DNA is TGTGCCAGCTCACCACCAGGGACTAGCGGGAGCTACGAGCAGTACTTC.

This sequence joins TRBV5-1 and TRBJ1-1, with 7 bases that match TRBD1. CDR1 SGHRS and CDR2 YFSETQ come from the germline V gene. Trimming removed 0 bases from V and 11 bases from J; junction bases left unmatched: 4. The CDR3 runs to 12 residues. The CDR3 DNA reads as TGCGCCAGCAGCTTGGGGGACAGTCCGGCTTTCTTT. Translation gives CASSLGDSPAFF.

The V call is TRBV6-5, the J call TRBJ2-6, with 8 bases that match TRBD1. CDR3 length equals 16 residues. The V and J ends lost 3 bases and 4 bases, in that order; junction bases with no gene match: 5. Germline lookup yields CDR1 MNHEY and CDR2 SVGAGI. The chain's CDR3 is CASSYQGAAGANVLTF. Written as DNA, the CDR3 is TGTGCCAGCAGTTATCAGGGGGCGGCAGGGGCCAACGTCCTGACTTTC.

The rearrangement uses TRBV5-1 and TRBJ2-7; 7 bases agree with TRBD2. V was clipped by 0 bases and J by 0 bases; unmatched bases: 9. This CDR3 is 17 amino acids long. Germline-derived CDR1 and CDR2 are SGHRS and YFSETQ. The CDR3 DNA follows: TGCGCCAGCAGCTTGGACTCTCGGACTAGGAGCTCCTACGAGCAGTACTTC. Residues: CASSLDSRTRSSYEQYF.

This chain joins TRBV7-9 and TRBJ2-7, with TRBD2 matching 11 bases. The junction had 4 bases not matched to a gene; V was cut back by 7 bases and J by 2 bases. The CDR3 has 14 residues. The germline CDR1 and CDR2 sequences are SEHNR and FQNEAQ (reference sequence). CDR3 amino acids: CASIFSGGAYEQYF. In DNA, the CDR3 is TGTGCCAGCATCTTTAGCGGGGGGGCCTACGAGCAGTACTTC.

The CDR3 reads CASSSLAGPYEQYF. DNA for the CDR3: TGTGCCAGCAGTTCGCTAGCGGGGCCCTACGAGCAGTACTTC. The chain is built from TRBV6-5 and TRBJ2-7; the match to TRBD2 covers 9 bases. J lost 2 bases, V lost 4 bases, and 3 bases had no gene match. Germline V CDR1 and CDR2: MNHEY, SVGAGI. The CDR3 totals 14 residues.

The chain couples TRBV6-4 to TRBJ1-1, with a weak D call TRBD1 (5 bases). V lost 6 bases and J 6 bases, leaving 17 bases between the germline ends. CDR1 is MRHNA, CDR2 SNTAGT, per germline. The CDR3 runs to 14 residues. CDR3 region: CASSPIIDRAEAFF. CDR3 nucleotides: TGTGCCAGCAGCCCGATCATCGACAGAGCTGAAGCTTTCTTT.

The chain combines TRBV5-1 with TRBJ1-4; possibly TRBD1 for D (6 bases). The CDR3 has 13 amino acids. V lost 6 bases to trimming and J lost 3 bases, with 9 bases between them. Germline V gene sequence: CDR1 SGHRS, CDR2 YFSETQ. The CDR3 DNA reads TGCGCCAGCAACACAGGGCCTAATGAAAAACTGTTTTTT. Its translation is CASNTGPNEKLFF.

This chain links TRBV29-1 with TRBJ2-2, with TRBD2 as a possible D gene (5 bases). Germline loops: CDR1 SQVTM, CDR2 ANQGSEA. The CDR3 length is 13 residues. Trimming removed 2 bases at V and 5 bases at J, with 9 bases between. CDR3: CSVESQRTGELFF. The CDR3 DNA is TGCAGCGTTGAATCCCAGCGGACCGGGGAGCTGTTTTTT.

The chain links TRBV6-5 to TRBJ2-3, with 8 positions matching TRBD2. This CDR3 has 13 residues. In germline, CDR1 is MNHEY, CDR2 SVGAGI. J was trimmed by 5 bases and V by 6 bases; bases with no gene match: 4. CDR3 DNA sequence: TGTGCCAGCAGAGCGGGAGCCGGAGATACGCAGTATTTT. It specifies CASRAGAGDTQYF.

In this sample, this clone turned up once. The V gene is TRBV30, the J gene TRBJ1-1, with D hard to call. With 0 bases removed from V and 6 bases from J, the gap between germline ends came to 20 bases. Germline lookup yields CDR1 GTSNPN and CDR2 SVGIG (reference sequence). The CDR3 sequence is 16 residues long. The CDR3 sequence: CAWSVYWAGQNPEAFF. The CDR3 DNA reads TGTGCCTGGAGTGTGTATTGGGCGGGCCAGAATCCTGAAGCTTTCTTT.

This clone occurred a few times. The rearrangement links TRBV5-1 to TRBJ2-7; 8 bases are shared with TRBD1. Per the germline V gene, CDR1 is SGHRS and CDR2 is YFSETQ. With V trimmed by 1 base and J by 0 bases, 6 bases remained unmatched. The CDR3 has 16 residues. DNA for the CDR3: TGCGCCAGCAGCTTGTCGGGGACAGGACTCTCCTACGAGCAGTACTTC. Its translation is CASSLSGTGLSYEQYF.

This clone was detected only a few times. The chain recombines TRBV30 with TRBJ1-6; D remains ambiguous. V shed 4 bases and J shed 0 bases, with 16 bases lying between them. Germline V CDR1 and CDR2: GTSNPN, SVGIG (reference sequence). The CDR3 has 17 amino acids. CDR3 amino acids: CAWIRRLGSSYNSPLHF. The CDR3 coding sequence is TGTGCCTGGATTCGACGACTGGGGAGCTCCTATAATTCACCCCTCCACTTT.

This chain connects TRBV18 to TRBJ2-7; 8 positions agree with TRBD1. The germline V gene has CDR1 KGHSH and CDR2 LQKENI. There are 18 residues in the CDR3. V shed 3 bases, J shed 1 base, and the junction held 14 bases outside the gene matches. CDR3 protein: CASSPIVGDQGASYEQYF. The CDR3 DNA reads TGTGCCAGCTCACCCATTGTTGGGGATCAGGGGGCGTCCTACGAGCAGTACTTC.

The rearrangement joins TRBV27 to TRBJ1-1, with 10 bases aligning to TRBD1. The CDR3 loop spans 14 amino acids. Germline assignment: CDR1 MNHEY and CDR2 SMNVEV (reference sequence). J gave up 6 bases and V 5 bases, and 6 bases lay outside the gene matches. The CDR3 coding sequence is TGTGCCAGCAGTCCCGGGACAGGGGAAGCTGAAGCTTTCTTT. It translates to CASSPGTGEAEAFF.